These 23 T cell receptor beta chains originate from one sample sequenced in a study of blood T cells in healthy people across ages. A second PCR, run for roughly 7 to 11 cycles, used a sample-barcoded 5' primer plus a J-beta primer mix. TCRdb processed the 5' RACE reads anew with MiXCR; each CDR3 protein has one entry. In the table there are about 1.8 million distinct CDR3 sequences, 49% of which are singletons. The sequencing input was blood. These receptors all stem from a woman in her 40s in good health.

V and J are TRBV20-1 and TRBJ1-2; no reliable D call. This CDR3 region has 14 residues. The V end was cut by 0 bases, the J end by 4 bases, with 12 bases between. In germline, CDR1 is DFQATT, CDR2 SNEGSKA (reference sequence). CDR3 loop: CSARDKSQTYGYTF. CDR3 coding DNA: TGCAGTGCTAGAGATAAAAGCCAGACCTATGGCTACACCTTC.

This clonotype appeared a few times. The chain joins TRBV13 to TRBJ2-1; 10 bases line up with TRBD1. V shed 5 bases, J shed 4 bases, and the junction held 11 bases outside the gene matches. Per germline, CDR1 PRHDT and CDR2 FYEKMQ (reference sequence). This CDR3 has 17 residues. As DNA, the CDR3 is TGTGCCAGCAGCGGAAGGGACAGGGGAAAAATTTACAATGAGCAGTTCTTC. Amino acid sequence: CASSGRDRGKIYNEQFF. Based on the CDR3 plus reference TRBV13 and TRBJ2-1, the full variable domain is AAGVIQSPRHLIKEKRETATLKCYPIPRHDTVYWYQQGPGQDPQFLISFYEKMQSDKGSIPDRFSAQQFSDYHSELNMSSLELGDSALYFCASSGRDRGKIYNEQFFGPGTRLTVL.

This chain connects TRBV20-1 to TRBJ2-1, with 9 bases that match TRBD1. The junction had 6 bases not matched to a gene; V was cut back by 8 bases and J by 4 bases. CDR1 DFQATT and CDR2 SNEGSKA come from the germline V gene (reference sequence). This CDR3 spans 13 amino acids. The chain's CDR3 is CSKDRGQYNEQFF. As DNA, the CDR3 is TGCAGTAAGGACAGGGGACAGTACAATGAGCAGTTCTTC.

The chain combines TRBV7-2 with TRBJ2-5; 7 bases agree with TRBD2. CDR1 and CDR2 from the germline V gene are SGHTA and FQGNSA. CDR3 length: 16 residues. The trim removed 0 bases at V and 4 bases at J, leaving 8 bases unmatched. Written as DNA, the CDR3 is TGTGCCAGCAGCTTAGCTTTGGGGCGCGGGGGAGAGACCCAGTACTTC. Its protein is CASSLALGRGGETQYF.

The rearrangement links TRBV28 to TRBJ2-2, with 7 bases lining up with TRBD2. Germline loops: CDR1 MDHEN, CDR2 SYDVKM. This CDR3 comprises 15 residues. V gave up 6 bases and J gave up 3 bases; unmatched junction bases: 7. CDR3 region: CASRQIREDTGELFF. The CDR3 DNA is TGTGCCAGCAGGCAGATTCGGGAGGACACCGGGGAGCTGTTTTTT.

Comments on this clonotype: Germline and junction disagree at one end, which may indicate a read error. This chain connects TRBV7-3 to TRBJ1-2, with a weak D call TRBD1 (6 bases). CDR1 and CDR2 from the germline V gene are SGHTA and FQGTGA. CDR3 length equals 14 residues. The CDR3 sequence is CASSTQWGGYGYTF. CDR3 nucleotide sequence: TGTGCCAGCAGCACACAGTGGGGGGGCTATGGATACACCTTC.

The chain combines TRBV5-6 with TRBJ2-5; 9 nucleotides line up with TRBD2. The tail of the sequence fits TRBJ2-7 better, so the J call may be wrong. The CDR3 spans 16 residues. CDR1 and CDR2 from the germline V gene are SGHDT and YYEEEE. The CDR3 DNA follows: TGTGCCAGCAGCTGGAAGACTAGCGGTAACTCCTACGAGCAGTACTTC. It yields the protein CASSWKTSGNSYEQYF.

V usage is TRBV6-2 or TRBV6-3 and J usage is TRBJ1-1; D is uncertain. V was cut by 0 bases and J by 0 bases, with 8 bases left in between. CDR1 is MNHEY, CDR2 SVGEGT, per germline. The CDR3 is 15 residues long. The CDR3 DNA sequence: TGTGCCAGCAGTTACTCAGAGGGCGTGAACACTGAAGCTTTCTTT. Translation: CASSYSEGVNTEAFF.

This chain joins TRBV28 and TRBJ1-2; 12 nucleotides line up with TRBD1. J gave up 4 bases and V 6 bases, and 12 bases lay outside the gene matches. Germline V gene lookup returns CDR1 MDHEN and CDR2 SYDVKM. The CDR3 totals 17 residues. The CDR3 DNA is TGTGCCAGCAGCTCCCCAGGGACAGGGGGCCTCACCTATGGCTACACCTTC. It is translated as CASSSPGTGGLTYGYTF.

This clonotype appeared a single time. The chain uses TRBV4-3 and TRBJ1-2, with TRBD1 as a possible D gene (6 bases). The ends were cut back, 0 bases at V and 5 bases at J, with 25 bases in the middle. The CDR3 runs to 19 residues. Germline V lookup: CDR1 LGHNA, CDR2 YSLEER. The CDR3 sequence: CASSQDYPSGGAGLYGYTF. The CDR3 DNA is TGCGCCAGCAGCCAAGATTACCCTTCGGGGGGCGCTGGATTGTATGGCTACACCTTC.

The table lists this clonotype with a few counts. This chain links TRBV10-3 with TRBJ2-4; D gene unclear. Per germline, CDR1 ENHRY and CDR2 SYGVKD. V was clipped by 0 bases and J by 4 bases, with 7 bases between them. The CDR3 is 14 amino acids. This chain's CDR3 is CAISESDIKNIQYF. CDR3 coding DNA: TGTGCCATCAGTGAGTCAGACATTAAAAACATTCAGTACTTC.

This clonotype showed up just a few times. The rearrangement uses TRBV20-1 and TRBJ2-5; 9 bases line up with TRBD2. The CDR3 has 13 residues. Per the germline V gene, CDR1 is DFQATT and CDR2 is SNEGSKA (reference sequence). The ends lost 3 bases at V and 7 bases at J; junction bases unmatched: 6. CDR3 sequence: CSASSGGKGTQYF. The CDR3 nucleotides are TGCAGTGCTAGTAGCGGGGGAAAGGGGACCCAGTACTTC.

The chain is built from TRBV12-3 or TRBV12-4 and TRBJ1-1, with TRBD1 identical over 7 bases. Trimming cost V 2 bases and J 2 bases; bases outside gene matches: 5. The CDR3 covers 15 residues. CDR3 residues: CASSLRNRGNTEAFF. The CDR3 region has the DNA TGTGCCAGCAGTTTAAGAAACAGGGGTAACACTGAAGCTTTCTTT.

In its sample, this clonotype was seen many times. The chain joins TRBV6-5 to TRBJ1-2; D is uncertain. This CDR3 has 16 residues. The V end was cut by 0 bases, the J end by 3 bases, with 14 bases between. Germline V CDR1 and CDR2: MNHEY, SVGAGI. The CDR3 loop is CASSYSPSKWDYGYTF. CDR3 coding DNA: TGTGCCAGCAGTTACTCGCCTTCGAAATGGGACTATGGCTACACCTTC.

The genes are TRBV10-3 and TRBJ1-2; possible D gene TRBD1, 6 bases. There are 13 residues in the CDR3. Germline V gives CDR1 ENHRY, CDR2 SYGVKD. The V end lost 10 bases, the J end lost 3 bases, and 15 bases lay between the germline ends. CDR3 loop: CATRGGGDYGYTF. CDR3 coding DNA: TGTGCCACCCGAGGGGGGGGTGACTATGGCTACACCTTC.

The chain joins TRBV6-1 to TRBJ2-7, with TRBD1 matching 9 bases. CDR3 length: 14 residues. From germline, CDR1 is MNHNS and CDR2 SASEGT. J lost 6 bases, V lost 5 bases, and 8 bases had no gene match. The CDR3 nucleotides read TGTGCCAGCAGTACAGGGGGCCCTTCGGGCGAGCAGTACTTC. This translates into CASSTGGPSGEQYF.

The chain links TRBV20-1 to TRBJ2-1; 16 positions agree with TRBD2. Per the germline V gene, CDR1 is DFQATT and CDR2 is SNEGSKA (reference sequence). This CDR3 is built from 17 residues. With 4 bases clipped from V and 6 bases from J, the junction kept 9 bases outside the gene matches. CDR3 residues: CSATPGTSGGALNEQFF. DNA of the CDR3: TGCAGTGCTACCCCCGGGACTAGCGGGGGGGCCCTCAATGAGCAGTTCTTC.

V usage is TRBV12-3 or TRBV12-4 and J usage is TRBJ1-2; possibly TRBD1 for D (6 bases). This CDR3 contains 17 residues. Trimming took 3 bases from V and 3 from J, leaving 20 bases between them. The CDR3 is CASSFWSGQGTHYGYTF. The CDR3, as DNA: TGTGCCAGCAGTTTTTGGAGTGGCCAGGGGACCCACTATGGCTACACCTTC.

The chain uses TRBV5-1 and TRBJ2-3; 14 bases agree with TRBD2. This CDR3 comprises 18 residues. J gave up 2 bases and V 3 bases, and 8 bases lay outside the gene matches. Germline V CDR1 and CDR2: SGHRS, YFSETQ. The CDR3 is CASSSGLAGGTFTDTQYF. The CDR3 bases are TGCGCCAGCAGCTCCGGACTAGCGGGGGGCACTTTCACAGATACGCAGTATTTT.

The J gene is TRBJ2-1, the V gene TRBV14; a possible D gene is TRBD2 (5 bases). This CDR3 is built from 17 residues. The V end was cut by 4 bases, the J end by 1 base, with 17 bases between. The germline CDR1 and CDR2 sequences are SGHDN and FVKESK. The CDR3 region is CASSLGLAGPSYNEQFF. CDR3 in DNA: TGTGCCAGCAGCCTAGGTTTGGCGGGTCCTTCCTACAATGAGCAGTTCTTC.

The chain combines TRBV6-5 with TRBJ2-1; no clear D gene. The V gene's germline CDR1 is MNHEY and CDR2 SVGAGI. The V and J ends lost 2 bases and 0 bases respectively, with 11 bases between them. This CDR3 spans 16 amino acids. DNA for the CDR3: TGTGCCAGCAGTTACCTGACCTTTAGCTCCTACAATGAGCAGTTCTTC. Protein: CASSYLTFSSYNEQFF.

This clonotype has at least ten counts. The rearrangement links TRBV7-2 to TRBJ2-3; D gene uncertain. CDR1 SGHTA and CDR2 FQGNSA come from the germline V gene. Trimming removed 2 bases from V and 0 bases from J, with 3 bases in between. This CDR3 contains 13 residues. CDR3 DNA: TGTGCCAGCAGCTTATTTAGCACAGATACGCAGTATTTT. It codes for CASSLFSTDTQYF.

The count of this clonotype is one. The V and J genes are TRBV7-9 and TRBJ1-2, with D maybe TRBD1 (5 bases). The germline gives CDR1 SEHNR, CDR2 FQNEAQ (reference sequence). The CDR3 totals 18 residues. V lost 4 bases and J lost 4, with 25 bases in between. The CDR3 loop is CASSSSGLGGALGYGYTF. The CDR3 bases are TGTGCCAGCAGCTCGAGCGGGTTGGGAGGGGCTCTCGGCTATGGCTACACCTTC.